This T cell receptor (beta chain) was captured in a study of response to subunit inactivated influenza vaccine. Findings of the study overall: Few new T cells, the authors suggested, are recruited by each seasonal influenza vaccination.

MiXCR was run by TCRdb on the RT-PCR reads, yielding one entry per CDR3 protein. Among some 600,000 distinct CDR3 sequences listed, 14% were seen once. CDR1 is SEHNR and CDR2 is FQNEAQ in the germline V gene (reference sequence). V was clipped by 4 bases and J by 4 bases; unmatched bases: 7. This CDR3 is 15 amino acids long. This clonotype was detected a few times. The antigen is undetermined. The sequence was collected from a man in his fifties or sixties who received an inactivated influenza vaccine. The chain combines TRBV7-9 with TRBJ2-3; TRBD2 matches 8 bases. The source material was PBMCs from blood, sampled roughly 2 weeks before vaccination. In DNA, the CDR3 is TGTGCCAGCAGCTCGACGGGAGGGCCCCCAGATACGCAGTATTTT. It is translated as CASSSTGGPPDTQYF.